This T cell receptor (beta chain) is from a study of tumor and adjacent non-tumor tissue in lung cancer. Across the study: The patients, 10 men and 4 or 5 women, were about 31 to 85 with stage I to III disease.

Study observations and caveats: Tumor tissue had significantly higher TCR diversity than normal lung.

The library came from three nested PCR rounds adapted from ARM-PCR protocols. Each CDR3 protein is one row after TCRdb ran MiXCR on the multiplex PCR reads. The sample holds around 120,000 distinct CDR3 sequences, around three fifths seen once. The template was RNA from unsorted bulk tissue. The CDR3 extends over 12 amino acids. Per the germline V gene, CDR1 is DFQATT and CDR2 is SNEGSKA (reference sequence). V trimming: 3 bases; J trimming: 7 bases; junction bases outside the gene matches: 5. This clonotype has ten or more counts. What it binds is unknown. The V gene is TRBV20-1, the J gene TRBJ2-5, with TRBD2 matching 7 bases. Sequenced input: lung tumor tissue. The origin of this receptor is a young man with non-small cell lung cancer. The CDR3 region has the DNA TGCAGTGCTAGGAGTGGGGGGGGGACCCAGTACTTC. Its translation is CSARSGGGTQYF.